This entry lists 20 T cell receptor beta chains sequenced from one sample in a study of T cell therapy after organ transplantation. Regarding time point: 4-8 weeks after completion of therapy. Repertoires were generated with immunoSEQ multiplex PCR, while TCRdb's copy carries only in-frame clones and drops some. The top ten clones hold 9.2% of a sample with just under 20,000 clones, 81% of them seen once. No antigens are known for them. Material: CD8+ T cells from blood, obtained after autologous CMV-specific T cell therapy. The receptors were gathered from a human patient who had received a solid organ transplant and had CMV disease. A share of the T cells may be of graft donor origin.

The J gene is TRBJ1-5, the V gene TRBV19, with no clear D. CDR3 length: 15 amino acids. V lost 3 bases and J 5 bases, leaving 14 bases between the germline ends. CDR1 and CDR2 (germline): LNHDA, SQIVND (reference sequence). The chain's CDR3 is CASSIDRFGYQPQHF. Here the CDR3 DNA reads TGTGCCAGTAGTATTGACCGGTTCGGGTATCAGCCCCAGCATTTT.

The V call is TRBV27, the J call TRBJ2-3; D remains ambiguous. Germline lookup yields CDR1 MNHEY and CDR2 SMNVEV (reference sequence). The CDR3 extends over 13 amino acids. The V gene lost 1 base and the J gene lost 0 bases, with 2 bases spanning the gap. This chain's CDR3 is CASSLFSTDTQYF. As DNA, the CDR3 is TGTGCCAGCAGTTTATTTAGCACAGATACGCAGTATTTT.

The rearrangement links TRBV30 to TRBJ2-7; D unclear. The length of the CDR3 is 13 residues. CDR1 is GTSNPN, CDR2 SVGIG, per germline (reference sequence). V lost 2 bases, J lost 2 bases, and 10 bases lay in between. The CDR3 protein is CAWSLAAPYEQYF. In nucleotides, the CDR3 is TGTGCCTGGAGTCTGGCGGCCCCCTACGAGCAGTACTTC.

V usage is TRBV5-1 and J usage is TRBJ2-1; D perhaps matches TRBD2 (5 bases). Germline loops: CDR1 SGHRS, CDR2 YFSETQ. V was trimmed by 3 bases and J by 2 bases, leaving 12 bases between them. The CDR3 consists of 15 residues. CDR3 sequence: CASSSTRAPYNEQFF. DNA of the CDR3: TGCGCCAGCAGCTCAACTAGGGCCCCCTACAATGAGCAGTTCTTC.

The chain recombines TRBV6-5 with TRBJ2-7, with D perhaps TRBD2 (6 bases). Germline loops: CDR1 MNHEY, CDR2 SVGAGI. V was clipped by 0 bases and J by 4 bases, with 13 bases between them. CDR3 length equals 15 residues. The CDR3 sequence is CASSYSGGGGYEQYF. CDR3 sequence (DNA): TGTGCCAGCAGTTACTCTGGGGGAGGTGGTTACGAGCAGTACTTC.

The chain employs TRBV9 and TRBJ1-3, with D possibly matching TRBD1 (5 bases). The V and J ends lost 8 bases and 1 base respectively, with 7 bases between them. The V gene's germline CDR1 is SGDLS and CDR2 YYNGEE. The CDR3 extends over 12 amino acids. The CDR3 nucleotides read TGTGCCAGTTCAGGGTCTGGAAACACCATATATTTT. Its translation is CASSGSGNTIYF.

The chain carries TRBV9 and TRBJ1-1, with D unclear. The CDR3 runs to 13 residues. Germline lookup yields CDR1 SGDLS and CDR2 YYNGEE. V was pared by 4 bases and J by 6 bases, with 13 bases between. In DNA, the CDR3 is TGTGCCAGCAGCCCTCGGGAGTTTTCTGAAGCTTTCTTT. Residues: CASSPREFSEAFF.

This chain connects TRBV11-2 to TRBJ2-5; TRBD1 matches at 7 bases. The length of the CDR3 is 19 residues. Trimming took 0 bases from V and 4 from J; bases not matched to a gene: 17. Per germline, CDR1 SGHAT and CDR2 FQNNGV. The chain's CDR3 is CASSLDQGVEYLKGETQYF. CDR3 bases: TGTGCCAGCAGCTTAGATCAGGGGGTAGAATACCTTAAAGGAGAGACCCAGTACTTC. Filled out from reference TRBV11-2 and TRBJ2-5, the complete variable domain reads EAGVAQSPRYKIIEKRQSVAFWCNPISGHATLYWYQQILGQGPKLLIQFQNNGVVDDSQLPKDRFSAERLKGVDSTLKIQPAKLEDSAVYLCASSLDQGVEYLKGETQYFGPGTRLLVL.

On this clone: This CDR3 is also generated by other DNA sequences in the sample. V and J are TRBV30 and TRBJ2-1; no reliable D call. From germline, CDR1 is GTSNPN and CDR2 SVGIG (reference sequence). The CDR3 is made up of 14 amino acids. V lost 1 base and J lost 0, with 7 bases in between. CDR3 residues: CAWSESSSYNEQFF. The DNA for the CDR3 is TGTGCCTGGAGTGAGTCGAGCTCCTACAATGAGCAGTTCTTC.

The V and J genes are TRBV4-1 and TRBJ2-7; 8 bases are shared with TRBD2. CDR1 is MGHRA and CDR2 is YSYEKL in the germline V gene. The CDR3 runs 14 residues. After removal of 2 bases from V and 4 bases from J, the junction contained 4 bases not matched to a gene. This CDR3 is CASSQISGSYEQYF. For the CDR3, the DNA is TGCGCCAGCAGCCAAATCAGCGGGAGTTACGAGCAGTACTTC.

This clone showed up just a few times. The chain links TRBV21-1 to TRBJ1-3. TRBV21-1 represents a pseudogene. This CDR3 contains 12 residues. In DNA form, the CDR3 reads TGTGCCAGCAGCAAAGCGAGGAGGTGGTCGGATTTT. It specifies CASSKARRWSDF.

The V and J genes are TRBV4-1 and TRBJ2-7; 7 bases match TRBD1. J was trimmed by 4 bases and V by 1 base; bases with no gene match: 7. The CDR3 spans 15 residues. CDR1 is MGHRA, CDR2 YSYEKL, per germline. CDR3 bases: TGCGCCAGCAGCCAAGGGGACAGTTTCGGGTACGAGCAGTACTTC. Its protein product is CASSQGDSFGYEQYF.

This chain connects TRBV2 to TRBJ2-2; D assignment may be TRBD1 or TRBD2 (5 bases each). CDR3 length: 14 amino acids. In germline, CDR1 is SNHLY, CDR2 FYNNEI. V lost 5 bases to trimming and J lost 10 bases, with 17 bases between them. The CDR3 DNA follows: TGTGCCAGCAGTCGTCCGGACATTCGGGAGGAGCTGTTTTTT. It specifies CASSRPDIREELFF.

This clone has just one count. This chain links TRBV6-4 with TRBJ2-1; D may correspond to TRBD1 or TRBD2 (6 bases each). Trimming cost V 0 bases and J 8 bases, with 11 bases left between them. The length of the CDR3 is 14 residues. Germline V lookup: CDR1 MRHNA, CDR2 SNTAGT. The CDR3 DNA follows: TGTGCCAGCAGTGACTCATCGGGGGCCGATGAGCAGTTCTTC. This codes for CASSDSSGADEQFF.

This chain links TRBV6-1 with TRBJ1-4; D ambiguous. Germline CDR1 and CDR2: MNHNS and SASEGT. The V end was cut by 4 bases, the J end by 4 bases, with 10 bases between. CDR3 length equals 14 residues. This CDR3 is CASSGGALNEKLFF. The CDR3 DNA reads as TGTGCCAGCAGTGGGGGAGCCCTTAATGAAAAACTGTTTTTT.

This sequence joins TRBV25-1 and TRBJ1-1; unclear D gene. The germline V gene encodes CDR1 MGHDK and CDR2 SYGVNS. Trimming cost V 6 bases and J 1 base, with 15 bases left between them. This CDR3 spans 15 amino acids. In DNA, the CDR3 is TGTGCCAGCAGCTTGATCGGGAGTACGAACACTGAAGCTTTCTTT. Translated: CASSLIGSTNTEAFF.

The chain recombines TRBV11-2 with TRBJ1-1, with 8 bases that match TRBD1. Germline V lookup: CDR1 SGHAT, CDR2 FQNNGV. The ends lost 5 bases at V and 0 bases at J; junction bases unmatched: 5. This CDR3 has 15 residues. DNA of the CDR3: TGTGCCAGCAGCCCTCAGGGGGCCGTGAACACTGAAGCTTTCTTT. This gives the protein CASSPQGAVNTEAFF.

This chain uses TRBV4-1 with TRBJ2-7; the match to TRBD1 covers 8 bases. The junction had 6 bases not matched to a gene; V was cut back by 4 bases and J by 4 bases. Germline CDR1 and CDR2: MGHRA and YSYEKL. The CDR3 has 14 amino acids. The CDR3 reads CASSPRTGSYEQYF. DNA of the CDR3: TGCGCCAGCAGCCCGCGGACAGGGTCGTACGAGCAGTACTTC.

Only one count was recorded for this clone. The chain carries TRBV18 and TRBJ1-1; D remains ambiguous. This CDR3 has 15 amino acids. Trimming left V 4 bases short and J 1 base short, with 13 bases between. Germline V lookup: CDR1 KGHSH, CDR2 LQKENI. CDR3 DNA sequence: TGTGCCAGCTCACTTGGGCCTCGGGCGAACACTGAAGCTTTCTTT. This gives the protein CASSLGPRANTEAFF.

The chain is built from TRBV4-3 and TRBJ2-2; 9 bases are a match to TRBD2. The length of the CDR3 is 20 residues. Germline CDR1 reads LGHNA; CDR2 reads YSLEER. Germline trimming cut 4 bases from V and 0 bases from J; bases unmatched to any gene: 15. The CDR3 sequence: CASSPNNPLGLAPNTGELFF. The CDR3 DNA is TGCGCCAGCAGCCCTAATAACCCCTTGGGACTAGCCCCGAACACCGGGGAGCTGTTTTTT.